These T cell receptor beta chains were read from a single sample in a study of vaccination effects on CD4 cells after COVID-19. Assay: immunoSEQ multiplex PCR; the TCRdb copy retains only in-frame clones and omits some. The sample contains about 22,000 clones, about 75% of which appear only once. These receptors are not linked to any known antigen. Here the sequenced sample was CD4+ T cells from PBMCs cultured with HCoV-NL63 spike peptides, taken before COVID-19 vaccination. All receptors come from a human donor who received a COVID-19 vaccine. The CDR3 runs from the conserved cysteine through the conserved F or W. D genes are given only for firm matches.

j_call,d_call,v_call,cdr3_aa
TRBJ1-2,TRBD1,TRBV18,CASSPLAGQGLNSYTF
TRBJ1-4,NA,TRBV19,CASSMRQDNEKLFF
TRBJ2-2,NA,TRBV4-3,CASSQDGFTGELFF
TRBJ2-3,NA,TRBV3-1/TRBV3-2,CASRSGGPTDTQYF
TRBJ2-1,NA,TRBV15,CATSRDTFSGSIGEQFF
TRBJ2-2,TRBD1,TRBV9,CASSVALDGTGEAGELFF
TRBJ2-5,TRBD2,TRBV5-1,CASSELAGGREETQYF
TRBJ2-1,TRBD1,TRBV7-2,CASSSPRTGGSVSYNEQFF
TRBJ1-1,NA,TRBV27,CASSFTGYTEAFF
TRBJ2-3,TRBD2,TRBV5-4,CASSLLYGTSDTDTQYF
TRBJ1-6,NA,TRBV4-2,CASSQEVTPYNSPLHF
TRBJ2-7,TRBD1,TRBV30,CAWSPPGQGPTTSRGYF
TRBJ1-1,NA,TRBV27,CASSPYLGNTEAFF
TRBJ1-5,NA,TRBV19,CASSPRGELMDQPQHF
TRBJ1-5,NA,TRBV25-1,CASSEVDQPQHF
TRBJ2-2,NA,TRBV5-4,CASRAAGPKTGELFF
TRBJ1-2,TRBD1,TRBV28,CASSFAWGQGNYGYTF
TRBJ1-5,TRBD1,TRBV10-3,CAISGGPGQGRSNQPQHF
TRBJ2-7,NA,TRBV28,CASSLVTGSSDF
TRBJ2-1,NA,TRBV9,CASSPRDATYNEQFF
TRBJ2-3,NA,TRBV18,CASSPPGFAVTDTQYF
TRBJ2-7,NA,TRBV27,CASSLGAGAYEQYF